The 32 T cell receptor beta chains reported below all come from one sample, sequenced in a study of Tregs in tolerant kidney transplant recipients. The data were produced by immunoSEQ multiplex PCR, yet TCRdb's version contains in-frame clones alone and is incomplete. In the table there are some 88,000 clones, just over 90% of which are singletons. The sample comprised CD8+ T cells from blood. The receptors stem from a human donor in good health.

About this clone: A read error may account for a junction end that differs from germline. The V and J genes are TRBV6-5 and TRBJ2-3; D uncertain. Germline CDR1 is MNHEY and CDR2 is SVGAGI. The length of the CDR3 is 14 residues. Written as DNA, the CDR3 is TGTGCCATCAGTGGGCTGTCCGGATCAGATACGCAGTATTTT. Encoded protein: CAISGLSGSDTQYF.

This chain uses TRBV19 with TRBJ1-2; D is unclear. Per the germline V gene, CDR1 is LNHDA and CDR2 is SQIVND (reference sequence). The germline V and J ends were trimmed by 4 bases and 2 bases, with 11 bases remaining between them. The CDR3 is 14 amino acids. For the CDR3, the DNA is TGTGCCAGTAGTAAAAATGGGTGGAACTATGGCTACACCTTC. It translates to CASSKNGWNYGYTF.

In this sample, this clone turned up once. Here the CDR3 DNA reads TGTGCCAGTAGTCCCGGCGGGAGGGAGGATACGCAGTATTTT. Residues: CASSPGGREDTQYF. The V call is TRBV19, the J call TRBJ2-3; 9 bases agree with TRBD2. The ends lost 5 bases at V and 6 bases at J; junction bases unmatched: 6. Germline V gene lookup returns CDR1 LNHDA and CDR2 SQIVND (reference sequence). The CDR3 covers 14 residues.

This chain joins TRBV11-3 and TRBJ1-5; D call uncertain. V was clipped by 1 base and J by 5 bases, with 12 bases between them. The V gene's germline CDR1 is SGHNT and CDR2 YENEEA. CDR3 size: 15 residues. CDR3 amino acids: CASSLGGGSHQPQHF. The DNA for the CDR3 is TGTGCCAGCAGCTTAGGGGGAGGTTCGCATCAGCCCCAGCATTTT.

The gene calls are TRBV6-1 and TRBJ1-1; D is possibly TRBD1 (5 bases). This CDR3 comprises 15 residues. CDR1 and CDR2 (germline): MNHNS, SASEGT. Trimming shortened V by 1 base and J by 4 bases, and 13 bases separated the two germline ends. The DNA for the CDR3 is TGTGCCAGCAGTGAAGAGGGTGGGGGAAGCACTGAAGCTTTCTTT. Protein product: CASSEEGGGSTEAFF.

The chain employs TRBV7-3 and TRBJ2-1; D possibly matches TRBD1 or TRBD2 (5 bases each). The V end lost 8 bases, the J end lost 3 bases, and 17 bases lay between the germline ends. CDR3 length: 15 residues. CDR1 and CDR2 (germline): SGHTA, FQGTGA. CDR3 coding DNA: TGTGCCAGCCAAGATCCAGGGAGCCTCTACAATGAGCAGTTCTTC. Translating it yields CASQDPGSLYNEQFF.

The V gene is TRBV18, the J gene TRBJ2-1; D is uncertain. Between the trimmed V and J ends, which lost 2 bases and 3 bases, there was a span of 11 bases. CDR3 size: 15 residues. CDR1 and CDR2 (germline): KGHSH, LQKENI. This CDR3 is CASSPGKNLYNEQFF. The DNA for the CDR3 is TGTGCCAGCTCACCAGGCAAAAACCTCTACAATGAGCAGTTCTTC.

The rearrangement links TRBV11-2 to TRBJ2-1; 8 bases are a match to TRBD1. The V segment lost 2 bases and the J segment 8 bases; nucleotides outside the gene matches: 5. CDR1 and CDR2 from the germline V gene are SGHAT and FQNNGV. There are 14 residues in the CDR3. CDR3 protein: CASSLYGQGDEQFF. In DNA, the CDR3 is TGTGCCAGCAGCTTATACGGACAGGGCGATGAGCAGTTCTTC. The full variable domain, with the rest looked up from reference TRBV11-2 and TRBJ2-1, is EAGVAQSPRYKIIEKRQSVAFWCNPISGHATLYWYQQILGQGPKLLIQFQNNGVVDDSQLPKDRFSAERLKGVDSTLKIQPAKLEDSAVYLCASSLYGQGDEQFFGPGTRLTVL.

The rearrangement links TRBV12-5 to TRBJ2-7, with 8 bases lining up with TRBD2. CDR1 and CDR2 (germline): LGHNT, FRNRAP. The CDR3 is 17 residues long. Trimming removed 0 bases from V and 4 bases from J; junction bases left unmatched: 11. This chain's CDR3 is CASGLVKVTSVRYEQYF. For the CDR3, the DNA is TGTGCTAGTGGTTTGGTAAAAGTGACTAGCGTTAGATACGAGCAGTACTTC.

The V gene is TRBV7-6, the J gene TRBJ2-1; the match to TRBD2 covers 8 bases. Germline V CDR1 and CDR2: SGHVS, FNYEAQ. This CDR3 has 16 amino acids. V trimming: 0 bases; J trimming: 8 bases; junction bases outside the gene matches: 9. The CDR3 DNA reads TGTGCCAGCAGCTTAGCTACGGGGGGGCGGGTGGATGAGCAGTTCTTC. Protein product: CASSLATGGRVDEQFF.

This clone was seen only once. This chain connects TRBV6-5 to TRBJ1-1, with D perhaps TRBD1 (5 bases). Germline values: CDR1 MNHEY, CDR2 SVGAGI. The CDR3 contains 14 residues. V was clipped by 5 bases and J by 1 base, with 11 bases between them. For the CDR3, the DNA is TGTGCCAGCAGTCCTGGGGGGGAGAACACTGAAGCTTTCTTT. Encoded protein: CASSPGGENTEAFF.

The chain joins TRBV27 to TRBJ2-7; D tentatively reads TRBD1 or TRBD2 (5 bases each). The V gene's germline CDR1 is MNHEY and CDR2 SMNVEV (reference sequence). CDR3 length: 19 amino acids. Trimming pared 2 bases from V and 2 bases from J, leaving 25 bases between. The CDR3 spells CASSLGGSIGARQPYEQYF. In DNA, the CDR3 is TGTGCCAGCAGTTTAGGGGGATCGATAGGGGCCAGACAACCCTACGAGCAGTACTTC.

In this sample, this clone is medium-sized. This chain uses TRBV2 with TRBJ2-7, with TRBD1 identical over 10 bases. This CDR3 spans 13 amino acids. J was trimmed by 2 bases and V by 7 bases; bases with no gene match: 2. Germline V CDR1 and CDR2: SNHLY, FYNNEI. The CDR3 region has the DNA TGTGCCAGCATGGGACAGGGGACCTACGAGCAGTACTTC. Translating gives CASMGQGTYEQYF.

This chain joins TRBV7-6 and TRBJ2-1; 7 bases match TRBD1. V lost 5 bases, J lost 4 bases, and 8 bases stayed unmatched. Germline V gene lookup returns CDR1 SGHVS and CDR2 FNYEAQ. The CDR3 is 15 amino acids. The CDR3 loop reads CASSAAGGPYNEQFF. Written as DNA, the CDR3 is TGTGCCAGCAGCGCTGCAGGGGGACCTTACAATGAGCAGTTCTTC. The whole variable domain, remainder taken from reference TRBV7-6 and TRBJ2-1, is GAGVSQSPRYKVTKRGQDVALRCDPISGHVSLYWYRQALGQGPEFLTYFNYEAQQDKSGLPNDRFSAERPEGSISTLTIQRTEQRDSAMYRCASSAAGGPYNEQFFGPGTRLTVL.

The CDR3 reads CASSTTPETAYGYTF. CDR3 bases: TGTGCCAGCAGCACTACCCCAGAGACAGCCTATGGCTACACCTTC. The chain couples TRBV11-2 to TRBJ1-2, with D possibly TRBD1 on 5 matching bases. Trimming took 5 bases from V and 4 from J, leaving 17 bases between them. This CDR3 is 15 amino acids long. Looked up from germline, CDR1 is SGHAT and CDR2 is FQNNGV.

This chain joins TRBV6-1 and TRBJ1-2; 7 nucleotides line up with TRBD1. The V gene's germline CDR1 is MNHNS and CDR2 SASEGT. The ends lost 4 bases at V and 8 bases at J; junction bases unmatched: 7. This CDR3 has 13 amino acids. The CDR3 coding sequence is TGTGCCAGCAGTGCGACAGGGAGCGGGGGCTACACCTTC. It yields the protein CASSATGSGGYTF.

Comments on this clone: A junction boundary mismatches the germline segment, possibly from a read error. This chain links TRBV7-7 with TRBJ2-4, with D possibly matching TRBD2 (6 bases). The CDR3 consists of 13 residues. Looked up from germline, CDR1 is SSHAT and CDR2 is FNYEAQ (reference sequence). The CDR3 DNA follows: TGTGCTAGCAGCTCAACTAGCAGGGACATTCAGTACTTC. This sequence encodes CASSSTSRDIQYF.

The V gene is TRBV19, the J gene TRBJ2-1, with 8 bases matching TRBD2. CDR1 LNHDA and CDR2 SQIVND come from the germline V gene (reference sequence). This CDR3 is 16 amino acids long. The V gene end was trimmed by 2 bases and the J gene end by 0 bases; junction bases not matched to a gene: 3. CDR3 DNA sequence: TGTGCCAGTAGTATATCTGGGACTAGCTCCTACAATGAGCAGTTCTTC. This codes for CASSISGTSSYNEQFF.

The chain has TRBV7-2 and TRBJ2-1; 8 positions agree with TRBD2. The V and J ends lost 4 bases and 8 bases, in that order; junction bases with no gene match: 10. In germline, CDR1 is SGHTA, CDR2 FQGNSA. This CDR3 region has 15 residues. The CDR3 DNA is TGTGCCAGCAGCTCCTTAGCGGGGCGAAGACATGAGCAGTTCTTC. It specifies CASSSLAGRRHEQFF.

The rearrangement links TRBV7-9 to TRBJ2-2, with unresolved D. The CDR3 contains 13 residues. The V gene lost 5 bases and the J gene lost 2 bases, with 6 bases spanning the gap. Germline V gene sequence: CDR1 SEHNR, CDR2 FQNEAQ (reference sequence). In DNA, the CDR3 is TGTGCCAGCAGCCTACTAAACACCGGGGAGCTGTTTTTT. It codes for CASSLLNTGELFF.

The genes are TRBV9 and TRBJ2-1, with 12 positions matching TRBD2. Germline assignment: CDR1 SGDLS and CDR2 YYNGEE. CDR3 length: 14 residues. V lost 3 bases, J lost 7 bases, and 2 bases stayed unmatched. CDR3 bases: TGTGCCAGCAGCGGGCTAGCGGGGGGGAATGAGCAGTTCTTC. As protein: CASSGLAGGNEQFF.

J is TRBJ1-2 and V is TRBV9; 8 nucleotides line up with TRBD1. The germline gives CDR1 SGDLS, CDR2 YYNGEE. This CDR3 is built from 15 residues. After removal of 0 bases from V and 7 bases from J, the junction contained 8 bases not matched to a gene. The CDR3 reads CASSVGYGTGRGYTF. CDR3 nucleotides: TGTGCCAGCAGCGTAGGGTACGGGACAGGCCGTGGCTACACCTTC.

The chain uses TRBV25-1 and TRBJ1-1; no definite D call. This CDR3 comprises 13 residues. Germline V gene lookup returns CDR1 MGHDK and CDR2 SYGVNS. Deletions cut 4 bases from V and 0 bases from J, with 6 bases between. This CDR3 is CASSVSLNTEAFF. CDR3 nucleotides: TGTGCCAGCAGTGTGAGCCTGAACACTGAAGCTTTCTTT. Variable domain in full (rest from reference TRBV25-1 and TRBJ1-1): EADIYQTPRYLVIGTGKKITLECSQTMGHDKMYWYQQDPGMELHLIHYSYGVNSTEKGDLSSESTVSRIRTEHFPLTLESARPSHTSQYLCASSVSLNTEAFFGQGTRLTVV.

The chain carries TRBV9 and TRBJ1-1; D unresolved. Trimming cost V 4 bases and J 1 base, with 11 bases left between them. The germline V gene encodes CDR1 SGDLS and CDR2 YYNGEE. CDR3 length equals 14 residues. CDR3 sequence (DNA): TGTGCCAGCAGCCCCCCAATTTCGAACACTGAAGCTTTCTTT. It translates to CASSPPISNTEAFF.

V gene TRBV4-2 combines with J gene TRBJ2-5; 8 bases match TRBD1. Per germline, CDR1 LGHNA and CDR2 YNFKEQ. V shed 5 bases, J shed 5 bases, and the junction held 10 bases outside the gene matches. The CDR3 totals 15 residues. CDR3 sequence: CASSLLQGAFETQYF. CDR3 nucleotides: TGTGCCAGCAGCTTGCTGCAGGGGGCTTTCGAGACCCAGTACTTC.

The chain carries TRBV6-4 and TRBJ2-3, with 9 bases fitting TRBD2. CDR3 length equals 16 residues. Per germline, CDR1 MRHNA and CDR2 SNTAGT. V dropped 6 bases and J dropped 4; count of bases not matched to a gene: 11. CDR3 region: CASSDAGTSRPDTQYF. CDR3 nucleotide sequence: TGTGCCAGCAGCGATGCCGGGACTAGCCGCCCAGATACGCAGTATTTT.

The chain recombines TRBV4-1 with TRBJ2-7; 7 positions agree with TRBD1. From germline, CDR1 is MGHRA and CDR2 YSYEKL. V shed 3 bases and J 0 bases; nucleotides not matched to a gene: 8. The CDR3 sequence is 16 residues long. The CDR3 sequence: CASSHRTTGSSYEQYF. The CDR3 DNA is TGCGCCAGCAGCCATAGGACGACAGGGAGCTCCTACGAGCAGTACTTC.

This chain joins TRBV7-3 and TRBJ2-5, with a possible D match to TRBD1 (6 bases). This CDR3 comprises 14 residues. Looked up from germline, CDR1 is SGHTA and CDR2 is FQGTGA. V shed 1 base and J shed 4 bases, with 10 bases lying between them. CDR3 bases: TGTGCCAGCAGCTTAAGGGGGCCGGGAGAGACCCAGTACTTC. Protein product: CASSLRGPGETQYF.

The DNA of the CDR3 is TGTGCCATCAGTGAAAAGGGAATGGTTGGGACTGAAGCTTTCTTT. Its translation: CAISEKGMVGTEAFF. This sequence joins TRBV10-3 and TRBJ1-1; D unclear. V lost 3 bases, J lost 5 bases, and 16 bases lay in between. The CDR3 spans 15 residues. CDR1 and CDR2 (germline): ENHRY, SYGVKD.

V is TRBV15 and J is TRBJ2-1; 8 nucleotides align to TRBD2. Germline assignment: CDR1 LNHNV and CDR2 YYDKDF (reference sequence). Germline trimming cut 5 bases from V and 9 bases from J; bases unmatched to any gene: 3. The CDR3 is 12 amino acids. The CDR3 sequence: CATSFSGGEQFF. The CDR3 nucleotides read TGTGCCACCAGCTTCAGCGGGGGTGAGCAGTTCTTC.

The chain joins TRBV7-2 to TRBJ2-5; D may be TRBD2 (5 bases). The CDR3 length is 15 residues. Germline V gives CDR1 SGHTA, CDR2 FQGNSA. Between the trimmed V and J ends, which lost 1 base and 0 bases, there was a span of 9 bases. CDR3 DNA: TGTGCCAGCAGCTTAGTTCTGAGGGACCAAGAGACCCAGTACTTC. Amino acids: CASSLVLRDQETQYF.

The rearrangement joins TRBV7-3 to TRBJ2-3, with D perhaps being TRBD1 or TRBD2 (6 bases each). CDR3 length: 14 residues. The germline V gene has CDR1 SGHTA and CDR2 FQGTGA. The V gene lost 1 base and the J gene lost 4 bases, with 9 bases spanning the gap. This chain's CDR3 is CASSLIGGSDTQYF. The CDR3 DNA reads TGTGCCAGCAGCTTAATCGGGGGCTCAGATACGCAGTATTTT.